The rows below give T cell receptor beta chains drawn from one sample of a study of shared clonotypes between healthy human individuals. Here immunoSEQ multiplex PCR was the method, and the copy in TCRdb shows in-frame clones only, minus some. The data contain about 700,000 clones, less than 85% of them seen just once; the ten biggest clones take up over 1.5%. The sequenced material came from memory CD4+ T cells sorted from blood. These receptors all come from a woman aged 25 to 39 in good health. Both conserved end residues are part of each CDR3. A D gene is named only where the DNA matches it firmly. Rows may omit the clone size; those that give it use once, few, many or a size class.

CDR3nt | CDR3aa | j_gene | abundance | d_gene | v_gene
TGTGCCAGTAGTATCCGGAACAGGGCGGCAGATACGCAGTATTTT | CASSIRNRAADTQYF | TRBJ2-3 | few | . | TRBV19
TGTGCCAGCAGTGAGGAGGAGAGTGGTCAGCCCCAGCATTTT | CASSEEESGQPQHF | TRBJ1-5 | . | . | TRBV2
TGCGCCAGCAGCTTGGCGGAAGGGTTCAACGAGCAGTACTTC | CASSLAEGFNEQYF | TRBJ2-7 | . | . | TRBV5-1
TGTGCCAGCAGTTTATCGGGACTAGCGGGAGGGTTGTTCTTC | CASSLSGLAGGLFF | TRBJ2-1 | . | TRBD2 | TRBV28
TGTGCCAGCCGAGTCCTCTTGGGGGGGGACTATGGCTACACCTTC | CASRVLLGGDYGYTF | TRBJ1-2 | . | . | TRBV27
TGCGCCAGCAGTGAGGGGATCACTGAAGCTTTCTTT | CASSEGITEAFF | TRBJ1-1 | . | . | TRBV10-1
TGTGCCAGCACCCACCACAGACTAAACCGGGACAGGACGAACACTGAAGCTTTCTTT | CASTHHRLNRDRTNTEAFF | TRBJ1-1 | . | TRBD1 | TRBV7-7
TGTGCCAGCCCCCCCGGAGGGGATCAGGGCACAGATACGCAGTATTTT | CASPPGGDQGTDTQYF | TRBJ2-3 | . | . | TRBV28
TGTGCCAGCACTATTGGGGGGGTCGGGGAGACCCAGTACTTC | CASTIGGVGETQYF | TRBJ2-5 | . | TRBD2 | TRBV28
TGTGCCAGCAGCCCAAGGGCGTCTAGCGGCGAGCAGTTCTTC | CASSPRASSGEQFF | TRBJ2-1 | . | TRBD2 | TRBV7-3
TGTGCCAGTGAGGGGCCTTTGGCTAGAATCGAGCAGTACTTC | CASEGPLARIEQYF | TRBJ2-7 | . | . | TRBV6-1
TGTGCCAGCAGCCGATTAGGGACTAGCGGGAGCACCGGGGAGCTGTTTTTT | CASSRLGTSGSTGELFF | TRBJ2-2 | many | TRBD2 | TRBV14
TGTGCCACCAGCGGTAGGGTATCTAACACCGGGGAGCTGTTTTTT | CATSGRVSNTGELFF | TRBJ2-2 | . | . | TRBV27
TGCGCCAGCAGCCCGGCCGGGGGAAGCAATGGAAACACCATATATTTT | CASSPAGGSNGNTIYF | TRBJ1-3 | . | . | TRBV5-1
TGTGCCAGCAGTTCAACGAAGACAGCTAACTATGGCTACACCTTC | CASSSTKTANYGYTF | TRBJ1-2 | . | . | TRBV27
TGTGCCAGCAGTTTATCCTCAGGCCTAGCCAAAAACATTCAGTACTTC | CASSLSSGLAKNIQYF | TRBJ2-4 | . | . | TRBV4-2
TGTGCCAGCTGGGCCATACTAGTAGTACAGTACAATGAGCGGTTCTTC | CASWAILVVQYNERFF | TRBJ2-1 | . | . | TRBV7-3
TGTGCCAGCACCTTACCCCCCACTGAAGCTTTCTTT | CASTLPPTEAFF | TRBJ1-1 | . | . | TRBV28
TGTGCCAGCAGCCAAACTTCAGGGGTTGATCAGCCCCAGCATTTT | CASSQTSGVDQPQHF | TRBJ1-5 | few | . | TRBV28
TGCGCCAGCAGCCCTGAAGGGGTAGGGGAAAAACTGTTTTTT | CASSPEGVGEKLFF | TRBJ1-4 | . | . | TRBV5-1
TGTGCCAGCAGCTTATATGGGGGGTCTGAAGAAAAACTGTTTTTT | CASSLYGGSEEKLFF | TRBJ1-4 | . | . | TRBV7-9
TGTGCCAGCAGCAAGGGAAGGAGGGGGCATAATCAGCCCCAGCATTTT | CASSKGRRGHNQPQHF | TRBJ1-5 | . | . | TRBV21-1
TGTGCCAGCAGTGAAACCCTTCCCGCTCTCAGGCCTAAGGAGCAGTACTTC | CASSETLPALRPKEQYF | TRBJ2-7 | . | . | TRBV2
TGTGCCAGCAGTTCACCGCCGGGACAGGGTAGATCTTACGAGCAGTACTTC | CASSSPPGQGRSYEQYF | TRBJ2-7 | few | TRBD1 | TRBV28
TGTGCCAGCTCACCACCCCGGCTCTCTGGGGCCAACGTCCTGACTTTC | CASSPPRLSGANVLTF | TRBJ2-6 | . | . | TRBV18
TGTGCCAGCAGCTTCGGGGGAACCTACGAGCAGTACTTC | CASSFGGTYEQYF | TRBJ2-7 | . | . | TRBV5-8
TGTGCCAGCAGTCCGGGTAGGGAAGAGACCCAGTACTTC | CASSPGREETQYF | TRBJ2-5 | . | . | TRBV6-1
TGTGCCAGCAGTCCCGAAGTTTTAGGGTACAATGAGCAGTTCTTC | CASSPEVLGYNEQFF | TRBJ2-1 | . | . | TRBV28
TGTGCCAGCAGCCCAAAACAGTACAATGAGCAGTTCTTC | CASSPKQYNEQFF | TRBJ2-1 | . | . | TRBV12-1
TGTGCCAGCAGCGTAAGGGGCAGGGAAGAGAATGAAAAACTGTTTTTT | CASSVRGREENEKLFF | TRBJ1-4 | . | . | TRBV9
TGCGCCAGCAGCCAAGGCCTCGGGGTCGAGCAGTACTTC | CASSQGLGVEQYF | TRBJ2-7 | . | . | TRBV4-1
TGTGCCACCAGCAGAGACGGGACAGGGGGAGACGAGCAGTACTTC | CATSRDGTGGDEQYF | TRBJ2-7 | . | TRBD1 | TRBV15
TGTGCCACCTCCGGCAGGGAGGGTACCGGGGAGCTGTTTTTT | CATSGREGTGELFF | TRBJ2-2 | . | TRBD2 | TRBV6-5
TGTGCCAGCAGTAAAACAGGGGCCTACGAGCAGTACTTC | CASSKTGAYEQYF | TRBJ2-7 | . | TRBD1 | TRBV6-1
TGTGCCACGCTCAGGGGGAGGGATGGGGATGGCTACACCTTC | CATLRGRDGDGYTF | TRBJ1-2 | . | TRBD1 | TRBV6-5
TGCAGCGGACTTTACAATGAGCAGTTCTTC | CSGLYNEQFF | TRBJ2-1 | many | . | TRBV29-1
TGTGCCAGCTCACCGACACGATCTAGCGGGAGCAGCGGGGAGCTGTTTTTT | CASSPTRSSGSSGELFF | TRBJ2-2 | . | TRBD2 | TRBV18
TGTGCCAGTAGTATTTGGGTATCGGGCGCAGGGGCCAAGAACACTGAAGCTTTCTTT | CASSIWVSGAGAKNTEAFF | TRBJ1-1 | few | . | TRBV19
TGTGCCAGCAGAGAAGGTAGCGCTGCTTACTACGAGCAGTACTTC | CASREGSAAYYEQYF | TRBJ2-7 | . | . | TRBV7-2
TGTGCCAGCAGTTACCTCAGGGGGAAGGGCACTGAAGCTTTCTTT | CASSYLRGKGTEAFF | TRBJ1-1 | . | TRBD1 | TRBV6-5
TGTGCCAGTAGAACCTCAGGGGAAGGAGGCTACACCTTC | CASRTSGEGGYTF | TRBJ1-2 | . | . | TRBV19
TGTGCCAGCAGCCCCCAGGCGGGAGGCATCGGCACGGATACGCAGTATTTT | CASSPQAGGIGTDTQYF | TRBJ2-3 | . | TRBD2 | TRBV7-2
TGCAGTGCTAGGGATGAGCAGTTCTTC | CSARDEQFF | TRBJ2-1 | . | . | TRBV20-1
TGTGCCAGCTCACCAGGGACAACGAACACTGAAGCTTTCTTT | CASSPGTTNTEAFF | TRBJ1-1 | . | . | TRBV18
TGTGCCAGTAGAGGGGGAAGTGGGGCCAACGTCCTGACTTTC | CASRGGSGANVLTF | TRBJ2-6 | . | . | TRBV19
TGCAGCGCCCCGTGTCCAGGGTTTAATCAGCCCCAGCATTTT | CSAPCPGFNQPQHF | TRBJ1-5 | . | . | TRBV29-1
TGTGCCAGCTCACCCCTGGGGGCGGGAAGCTCCTACAATGAGCAGTTCTTC | CASSPLGAGSSYNEQFF | TRBJ2-1 | . | . | TRBV18
TGTGCCTGGAGTCGAATGAGGACTAGCGGCCACCCTTTGAACGAGCAGTACTTC | CAWSRMRTSGHPLNEQYF | TRBJ2-7 | . | TRBD2 | TRBV30
TGCGCCAGCAGCTTGGGCCTCAATCAGCCCCAGCATTTT | CASSLGLNQPQHF | TRBJ1-5 | once | . | TRBV5-1
TGCGCCAGCAGCAAGGACAGGGCGTACCAAGAGACCCAGTACTTC | CASSKDRAYQETQYF | TRBJ2-5 | . | TRBD1 | TRBV5-1
TGTGCCAGCTCCGGGGGGTTGGTCCAGTACTTC | CASSGGLVQYF | TRBJ2-5 | . | TRBD2 | TRBV5-4
TGTGCCAGCAGCTTAGGTAGCAGTAGCTCCTACGAGCAGTACTTC | CASSLGSSSSYEQYF | TRBJ2-7 | . | . | TRBV7-3
TGTGCCAGCAGTACAGACAGGATTATCGGAGCTTTCTTT | CASSTDRIIGAFF | TRBJ1-1 | . | . | TRBV6-1
TGTGCCAGCAGCTTACGGGTCACCCAAGAGACCCAGTACTTC | CASSLRVTQETQYF | TRBJ2-5 | . | . | TRBV7-9
TGTGCCAGCAGCGTGGGGGTTGGTAGCGGGAGGGTTGTCCCAGATACGCAGTATTTT | CASSVGVGSGRVVPDTQYF | TRBJ2-3 | few | TRBD2 | TRBV27